This T cell receptor (beta chain) originates from a study of cytomegalovirus exposure and HLA in healthy donors. The PCR had 60 Vbeta and 13 Jbeta primers. Data came from immunoSEQ multiplex PCR; TCRdb stores just in-frame clones and leaves some out. This table holds 35,000 to 55,000 clones, roughly 64% found once. The CDR3 runs to 19 residues. The J segment lost 0 bases and the V segment lost 4 bases, leaving 11 bases of the junction unmatched. Germline values: CDR1 SGHRS, CDR2 YFSETQ. The chain uses TRBV5-1 and TRBJ2-7; 15 positions agree with TRBD2. Sequenced sample: PBMCs. This sequence was found in a man between 60 and 70 years old in good health and CMV-seropositive. The CDR3 coding sequence is TGCGCCAGCAGCATCCACACCGGGACTAGCGGGGGGAGCTCCTACGAGCAGTACTTC. Encoded protein: CASSIHTGTSGGSSYEQYF.